This is a list of T cell receptor beta chains from one sample in a study of T cell responses to AZD1222 COVID-19 vaccine. Repertoires were generated with immunoSEQ multiplex PCR, while TCRdb's copy carries only in-frame clones and drops some. The sample lists over 85,000 clones, over 85% occurring once. The input for sequencing was peripheral blood, taken on day 0 of AZD1222 vaccination. The receptors originated from an adult in good health. The CDR3 runs from the conserved cysteine through the conserved F or W. A D gene is named only where the DNA matches it firmly. Size tells how often a clone was seen (once, few, many) or the class of an expanded clone, and some rows leave it out.

>.|TRBD1|TRBV28|TRBJ2-2
CASLPGQETNTGELFF
TGTGCCAGCCTACCCGGACAGGAGACGAACACCGGGGAGCTGTTTTTT
>once|.|TRBV6-5|TRBJ1-3
CASSQDGRSNTIYF
TGTGCCAGCAGTCAGGACGGGCGGTCGAACACCATATATTTT
>.|TRBD1|TRBV7-9|TRBJ1-3
CASSLVGTVSGNTIYF
TGTGCCAGCAGCTTAGTCGGGACAGTCTCTGGAAACACCATATATTTT
>many|.|TRBV2|TRBJ1-2
CASSEAFTGLNYGYTF
TGTGCCAGCAGTGAAGCTTTCACAGGGTTAAACTATGGCTACACCTTC
>.|TRBD2|TRBV28|TRBJ2-1
CASSLRVAGGRYEQFF
TGTGCCAGCAGTTTAAGGGTAGCGGGAGGGAGGTATGAGCAGTTCTTC
>.|.|TRBV27|TRBJ2-7
CASSLDPASEQYF
TGTGCCAGCAGTTTAGACCCGGCATCCGAGCAGTACTTC
>.|.|TRBV11-2|TRBJ2-3
CASSQGTDTQYF
TGTGCCAGCAGCCAGGGAACGGATACGCAGTATTTT
>.|.|TRBV19|TRBJ2-5
CASSILGAETQYF
TGTGCCAGTAGTATCCTGGGGGCAGAGACCCAGTACTTC
>.|.|TRBV10-2|TRBJ2-2
CASRGVASGELFF
TGCGCCAGCAGAGGAGTAGCCTCCGGGGAGCTGTTTTTT
>.|.|TRBV3-1/TRBV3-2|TRBJ2-1
CASTFQAGSYNEQFF
TGTGCCAGCACCTTTCAGGCGGGGTCCTACAATGAGCAGTTCTTC
>.|TRBD1|TRBV5-1|TRBJ2-7
CASSLEGVRGQGYEQYF
TGCGCCAGCAGCTTGGAAGGAGTGAGGGGACAGGGTTACGAGCAGTACTTC
>.|.|TRBV19|TRBJ2-4
CATSPSSTLGNENIQYF
TGTGCCACTTCCCCCAGTAGTACCCTGGGGAACGAAAACATTCAGTACTTC
>once|.|TRBV18|TRBJ2-7
CASSPREGYEQYF
TGTGCCAGCTCACCACGGGAAGGATACGAGCAGTACTTC
>.|.|TRBV18|TRBJ1-1
CASSPITGYTEAFF
TGTGCCAGCTCACCGATAACAGGTTACACTGAAGCTTTCTTT
>.|.|TRBV11-2|TRBJ1-4
CASSPGGRGEKLFF
TGTGCCAGCAGCCCGGGGGGAAGGGGTGAAAAACTGTTTTTT
>.|TRBD2|TRBV30|TRBJ2-2
CAWSGPGLASRTGELFF
TGTGCCTGGAGTGGTCCCGGACTAGCGAGTCGCACCGGGGAGCTGTTTTTT
>.|.|TRBV5-1|TRBJ1-2
CASSLDQGRGYGYTF
TGCGCCAGCAGCTTGGACCAGGGGCGAGGCTATGGCTACACCTTC
>.|.|TRBV19|TRBJ1-1
CASWTIRTEAFF
TGTGCCAGTTGGACGATAAGGACTGAAGCTTTCTTT
>.|.|TRBV28|TRBJ2-7
CASKAEAYEQYF
TGTGCCAGCAAGGCGGAAGCCTACGAGCAGTACTTC
>.|TRBD1|TRBV27|TRBJ1-5
CASSVGQSNQPQHF
TGTGCCAGCAGTGTGGGACAGAGCAATCAGCCCCAGCATTTT
>.|TRBD1|TRBV9|TRBJ1-5
CASSVTGGDQPQHF
TGTGCCAGCAGCGTAACAGGGGGCGATCAGCCCCAGCATTTT
>once|TRBD2|TRBV5-4|TRBJ2-1
CASRVGLAGVVEQFF
TGTGCCAGCAGAGTTGGACTAGCGGGGGTGGTTGAGCAGTTCTTC
>few|.|TRBV2|TRBJ2-7
CASMDPVGSYEQYF
TGTGCCAGCATGGACCCTGTGGGTTCCTACGAGCAGTACTTC
>.|.|TRBV9|TRBJ1-2
CASSGARGAVGYTF
TGTGCCAGCAGCGGTGCCCGGGGGGCGGTTGGCTACACCTTC
>.|.|TRBV19|TRBJ2-2
CASSKPRGGRANTGELFF
TGTGCCAGTAGTAAACCCAGGGGGGGTAGAGCGAACACCGGGGAGCTGTTTTTT
>.|.|TRBV3-1/TRBV3-2|TRBJ2-7
CASSQDRRSSYEQYF
TGTGCCAGCAGCCAAGATCGCAGGAGCTCCTACGAGCAGTACTTC
>.|.|TRBV28|TRBJ2-7
CASSPPGQGNYEQYF
TGTGCCAGCAGTCCCCCGGGTCAGGGCAACTACGAGCAGTACTTC
>once|.|TRBV4-1|TRBJ2-7
CASSQELGAHTRTYEQYF
TGCGCCAGCAGCCAAGAATTAGGGGCCCATACCCGAACCTACGAGCAGTACTTC
>.|.|TRBV6-5|TRBJ2-3
CASSSQFGADTQYF
TGTGCCAGCAGTTCTCAATTTGGGGCAGATACGCAGTATTTT
>.|.|TRBV7-2|TRBJ1-5
CASSSTPYSNQPQHF
TGTGCCAGCAGCTCCACACCTTATAGCAATCAGCCCCAGCATTTT